The clone carrying this T cell receptor (beta chain) was detected once. This sample was included in a study of somatic mutations in cytotoxic T cells in rheumatoid arthritis. Sequenced by immunoSEQ multiplex PCR; TCRdb stores in-frame clones only, minus some. The table lists approximately 8,700 clones, less than 80% of them singletons. The specimen was CD8+ T cells sorted from blood. This TCR was recovered from a woman aged 45-65 years in good health.

The CDR3 region has the DNA TGTGCCAGCAGTTCCGGGACATCGAGCTCCTACGAGCAGTACTTC. Translating it yields CASSSGTSSSYEQYF. The chain joins TRBV7-9 to TRBJ2-5; TRBD1 is a possible D gene (6 bases). TRBJ2-7 matches the DNA end more closely, so the J call is doubtful. CDR3 size: 15 residues. Germline V gene data show CDR1 as SEHNR and CDR2 as FQNEAQ (reference sequence).